A selection of T cell receptor beta chains follows, all from one sample in a study of blood T cells in healthy people across ages. Each CDR3 protein is one row after TCRdb ran MiXCR on the 5' RACE reads. In the table there are 710,000 or so distinct CDR3 sequences, approximately 21% of which are singletons. Sequencing was performed on blood. These receptors came from a man aged 65 to 85 in good health. CDR3s include the opening cysteine and the closing phenylalanine or tryptophan. D genes are given only for firm matches. Expanded clones are given a class, and other clones once, few, many or no size at all.

j_call d_call clone_size v_call cdr3_nt cdr3_aa
TRBJ1-2 - - TRBV3-1 TGTGCCAGCAGCCCCCGGGACAAAGAATACTATGGCTACACCTTC CASSPRDKEYYGYTF
TRBJ1-2 - - TRBV3-1 TGTGCCAGCAGCCAAGGGCCAGGATCAGGTGGCTACACCTTC CASSQGPGSGGYTF
TRBJ1-2 - few TRBV20-1 TGCAGTGCTAGCCGGGACCAATTAAACTATGGCTACACCTTC CSASRDQLNYGYTF
TRBJ1-4 - few TRBV5-8 TGTGCCAGCAGCCCGGGACTAGAAGGTCCAACTAATGAAAAACTGTTTTTT CASSPGLEGPTNEKLFF
TRBJ1-4 - - TRBV27 TGTGCCAGCAGCCGACGACCCCCCGGGATTAATGAAAAACTGTTTTTT CASSRRPPGINEKLFF
TRBJ2-5 - many TRBV5-1 TGCGCCAGCAGCCCCCTCGCCCAAGAGACCCAGTACTTC CASSPLAQETQYF
TRBJ1-4 TRBD1 - TRBV28 TGTGCCAGCAGTTCGTCCACAGGGGGCGCGGAAAAACTGTTTTTT CASSSSTGGAEKLFF
TRBJ2-4 - many TRBV12-3/TRBV12-4 TGTGCCAGCAGGTTGACACGGGGCAAAAACATTCAGTACTTC CASRLTRGKNIQYF
TRBJ2-7 - - TRBV29-1 TGCAGCGTTGAAGAAAGCTCCTACGAGCAGTACTTC CSVEESSYEQYF
TRBJ1-3 - many TRBV20-1 TGCAGTGCTAGAGATTCCGGGGGCAGTGACACCATATATTTT CSARDSGGSDTIYF
TRBJ1-2 - - TRBV7-3 TGTGCCAGCAGCTTTGTCCAGAACTATGGCTACACCTTC CASSFVQNYGYTF
TRBJ1-4 TRBD1 - TRBV7-2 TGTGCCAGCAGCTCGGCAGGGGGATTAGCTCAAAAACTGTTTTTT CASSSAGGLAQKLFF
TRBJ1-1 - few TRBV29-1 TGCAGCGTTGAAGATCGGGCTTCTGGCACTGAAGCTTTCTTT CSVEDRASGTEAFF
TRBJ2-1 - few TRBV3-1 TGTGCCAGCAGAAGCGGGACAGGCTACAATGAGCAGTTCTTC CASRSGTGYNEQFF
TRBJ2-7 TRBD1 few TRBV10-1 TGCGCCAGCAGTAAACAGGGGTACTACGAGCAGTACTTC CASSKQGYYEQYF
TRBJ2-3 TRBD2 - TRBV10-3 TGTGCCATCAGTGGCCTTAGCGGGAGCACAGATACGCAGTATTTT CAISGLSGSTDTQYF
TRBJ1-1 - - TRBV29-1 TGCAGCGTTGTAGGGACTTACACTGAAGCTTTCTTT CSVVGTYTEAFF
TRBJ2-5 TRBD2 - TRBV7-8 TGTGCCAGCAGCGGTGTGATAGCGGGATCATCAGAGACCCAGTACTTC CASSGVIAGSSETQYF
TRBJ2-3 TRBD2 - TRBV7-9 TGTGCCGGCAGCTTCCCGTTTACTAGCGGGAGGACCACAGATACGCAGTATTTT CAGSFPFTSGRTTDTQYF
TRBJ1-4 - - TRBV21-1 TGTGCCAGCAGCAAAGACGGACAGGGCAATAATGAAAAACTGTTTTTT CASSKDGQGNNEKLFF
TRBJ1-1 TRBD1 - TRBV5-1 TGCGCCAGCAGCCAGCCGGGACAGGGTCTGGCAAACACTGAAGCTTTCTTT CASSQPGQGLANTEAFF
TRBJ2-3 - many TRBV20-1 TGCAGTGTCCAGTTAAGGGGGGGGCCAGATACGCAGTATTTT CSVQLRGGPDTQYF
TRBJ1-2 - - TRBV25-1 TGTGCCAGCAGTTTGGACGACAACTATGGCTACACCTTC CASSLDDNYGYTF
TRBJ1-4 TRBD1 - TRBV19 TGTGCCAGTAGTTTAAGGGACAGATCAACTAATGAAAAACTGTTTTTT CASSLRDRSTNEKLFF
TRBJ2-7 - - TRBV5-6 TGTGCCAGCAGCCACCGACTGGGGGCCTACGAGCAGTACTTC CASSHRLGAYEQYF
TRBJ1-6 - - TRBV2 TGTGCCAGCAACGGGGACTCATATAATTCACCCCTCCACTTT CASNGDSYNSPLHF
TRBJ2-5 - - TRBV7-2 TGTGCCAGCAGCTTCACGGGGCTCCAAGAGACCCAGTACTTC CASSFTGLQETQYF
TRBJ2-5 - few TRBV25-1 TGTGCCAGCAGTGAGCCCACAGGGAAACAAGAGACCCAGTACTTC CASSEPTGKQETQYF
TRBJ1-4 - - TRBV3-1 TGTGCCAGCAGCCAAGATAGGCGACAGTCCGCAACTAATGAAAAACTGTTTTTT CASSQDRRQSATNEKLFF
TRBJ2-2 - - TRBV6-5 TGTGCCAGCAAAGCTCGGAGGAACACCGGGGAGCTGTTTTTT CASKARRNTGELFF
TRBJ2-5 - - TRBV7-6 TGTGCCAGCAGCCCCTCCCTGCAGGGACACCAGTACTTC CASSPSLQGHQYF
TRBJ2-3 TRBD2 - TRBV20-1 TGCAGTGCTAGAGTTGCGGGAGGGCCCCCAGATACGCAGTATTTT CSARVAGGPPDTQYF
TRBJ2-1 TRBD2 few TRBV7-2 TGTGCCAGCAGCTTAGTCGGCGGGGGCTCCTACAATGAGCAGTTCTTC CASSLVGGGSYNEQFF
TRBJ2-7 TRBD2 - TRBV4-2 TGTGCCAGCAGCCAGGAAGGAGCTAGCGGGGGGACACGGCAGTACTTC CASSQEGASGGTRQYF
TRBJ1-1 TRBD1 - TRBV5-5 TGTGCCAGCAGACCGGGACAGGGCTCTCACACTGAAGCTTTCTTT CASRPGQGSHTEAFF
TRBJ2-6 - - TRBV11-2 TGTGCCAGCAGCTCCTTGTCCGGCGACAGGAACTCTGGGGCCAACGTCCTGACTTTC CASSSLSGDRNSGANVLTF
TRBJ2-7 - - TRBV6-5 TGTGCCAGCAGTTACTCGAAGGTATCCTACGAGCAGTACTTC CASSYSKVSYEQYF
TRBJ2-4 - - TRBV29-1 TGCAGCGTTCACAGTGGGGATCTAAACATTCAGTACTTC CSVHSGDLNIQYF
TRBJ2-6 TRBD2 few TRBV20-1 TGCAGTGCCCCGGGGGGTGGGGCCAACGTCCTGACTTTC CSAPGGGANVLTF
TRBJ1-4 TRBD1 few TRBV20-1 TGCAGTGCTAGAGATCAGGGACAGGGGAATGAAAAACTGTTTTTT CSARDQGQGNEKLFF
TRBJ1-2 - - TRBV3-1 TGTGCCAGCAGCCCCCCGGGGGCCTATGACTACACCTTC CASSPPGAYDYTF
TRBJ2-1 - few TRBV28 TGTGCCACCGCAGGGGCAGTGTATGAGCAGTTCTTC CATAGAVYEQFF
TRBJ2-1 - few TRBV20-1 TGCAGTGCTAGTGAAGGAGGGATCGTCAATGAGCAGTTCTTC CSASEGGIVNEQFF
TRBJ2-5 TRBD2 - TRBV20-1 TGCAGTGCGCACCCGGGACTAGCGGGGGGATACGAGACCCAGTACTTC CSAHPGLAGGYETQYF
TRBJ2-1 TRBD2 few TRBV20-1 TGCAGTGCAACTGGGGGACTAGCGGGAGGGGAGCAGTTCTTC CSATGGLAGGEQFF
TRBJ1-3 - once TRBV28 TGTGCCACCAAAAATGGGCTGTCGGGACGGTACGGAAACACCATATATTTT CATKNGLSGRYGNTIYF
TRBJ2-7 TRBD1 - TRBV24-1 TGTGCCACCAGTTCCCATCGACAGGGCAGATACGAGCAGTACTTC CATSSHRQGRYEQYF
TRBJ1-3 - few TRBV9 TGTGCCAGCAGCGTAGTGCCAGGGGATGAACGAGGGCCCTCCTCTGGAAACACCATATATTTT CASSVVPGDERGPSSGNTIYF
TRBJ1-1 TRBD1 - TRBV27 TGTGCCAGCATGATAACAGGGGCCACTGAAGCTTTCTTT CASMITGATEAFF
TRBJ2-1 TRBD1 - TRBV6-1 TGTGCCAGCAAACCGGACAGGGATTTTGGTGAGCAGTTCTTC CASKPDRDFGEQFF
TRBJ2-4 TRBD2 - TRBV9 TGTGCCAGCAGCGTAGAAGCGGGGTGGACCAAAAACATTCAGTACTTC CASSVEAGWTKNIQYF
TRBJ1-6 - - TRBV4-1 TGCGCCAGCAGCCAAGATCAGGGAGGGGCACCCCTCCACTTT CASSQDQGGAPLHF
TRBJ2-1 TRBD2 - TRBV25-1 TGTGCCAGCAGTGAAGCGGGACTAGCGGGCAATGAGCAGTTCTTC CASSEAGLAGNEQFF
TRBJ2-1 - - TRBV24-1 TGTGCCACCAGTGTGGGTTCCGTTCACAATGAGCAGTTCTTC CATSVGSVHNEQFF
TRBJ1-1 TRBD1 many TRBV12-3/TRBV12-4 TGTGCCAGCAGTCGACAGGGTTACACTGAAGCTTTCTTT CASSRQGYTEAFF